This record looks at one T cell receptor beta chain sequence and its context. The CDR3 runs 16 residues. Looked up from germline, CDR1 is SGHVS and CDR2 is FNYEAQ. To make TCR beta libraries, researchers used iRepertoire HTBI primers and Arm-PCR of CDR3 regions. TCRdb re-analysed the multiplex PCR reads in MiXCR, keeping a single row per CDR3 protein. This sample yields 500,000 to 700,000 distinct CDR3 sequences, of which approximately 15% are seen a single time; about 20% belongs to the top ten. This specimen belongs to a study of regulatory T cells in long-lasting Graves disease. Time point in this sample: newly diagnosed GD, antithyroid drugs for less than 3 months. Following extraction of RNA from PBMCs, that RNA was used to make the TCR library. Patients came from an endocrinology department in Xi'an, China. The sample was also reused in another study, on T cells in Graves' hyperthyroidism and ophthalmopathy.

The chain combines TRBV7-6 with TRBJ2-1; D is undetermined. TRBJ2-5 explains the end of the DNA better; the J call may be wrong. This receptor was obtained from a woman in her thirties with Graves disease. This specimen was peripheral blood mononuclear cells (PBMCs), taken at new diagnosis, from a patient treated with antithyroid drugs. CDR3 sequence: CASSLGQDGLKKTQYF. The CDR3 nucleotides read TGTGCCAGCAGCCTAGGTCAGGACGGGTTGAAAAAGACCCAGTACTTC.